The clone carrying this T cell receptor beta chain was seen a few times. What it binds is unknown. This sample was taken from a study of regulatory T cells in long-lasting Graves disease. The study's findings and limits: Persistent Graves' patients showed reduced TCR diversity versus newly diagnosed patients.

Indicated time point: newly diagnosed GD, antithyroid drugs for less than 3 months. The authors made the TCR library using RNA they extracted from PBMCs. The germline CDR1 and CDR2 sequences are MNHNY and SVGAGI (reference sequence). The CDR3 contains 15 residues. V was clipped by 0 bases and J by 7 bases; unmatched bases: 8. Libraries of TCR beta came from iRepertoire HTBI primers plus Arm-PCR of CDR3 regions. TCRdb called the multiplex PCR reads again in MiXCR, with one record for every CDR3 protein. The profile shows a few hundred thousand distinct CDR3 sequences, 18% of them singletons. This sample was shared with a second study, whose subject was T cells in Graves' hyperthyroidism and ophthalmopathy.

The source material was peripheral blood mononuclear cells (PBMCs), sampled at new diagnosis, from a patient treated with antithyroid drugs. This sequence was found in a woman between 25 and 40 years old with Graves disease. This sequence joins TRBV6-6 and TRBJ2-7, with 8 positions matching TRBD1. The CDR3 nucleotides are TGTGCCAGCAGTTACTCGAGCCAGGGGGCGGGGGAGCAGTACTTC. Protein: CASSYSSQGAGEQYF.